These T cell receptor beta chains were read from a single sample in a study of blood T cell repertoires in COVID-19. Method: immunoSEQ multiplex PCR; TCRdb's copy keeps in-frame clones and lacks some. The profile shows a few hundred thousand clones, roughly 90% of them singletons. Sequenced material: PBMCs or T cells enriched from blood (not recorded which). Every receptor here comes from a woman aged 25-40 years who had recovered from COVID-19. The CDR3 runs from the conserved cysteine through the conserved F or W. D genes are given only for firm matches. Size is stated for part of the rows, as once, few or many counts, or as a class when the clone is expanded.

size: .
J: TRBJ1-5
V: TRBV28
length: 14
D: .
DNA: TGTGCCAGCAGTTCCACCCAGGGTACTCAGCCCCAGCATTTT
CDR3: CASSSTQGTQPQHF

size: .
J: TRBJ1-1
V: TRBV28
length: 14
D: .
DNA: TGTGCCAGCAGCCCTGGAGGGGTCAGTACTGAAGCTTTCTTT
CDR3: CASSPGGVSTEAFF

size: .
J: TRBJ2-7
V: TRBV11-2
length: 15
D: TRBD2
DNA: TGTGCCAGCAGCCCCCCCGGGGGGTTCACCTACGAGCAGTACTTC
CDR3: CASSPPGGFTYEQYF

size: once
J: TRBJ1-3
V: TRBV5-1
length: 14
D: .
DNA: TGCGCCAGCAGCTTGCCCGGGAATAGAAACACCATATATTTT
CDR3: CASSLPGNRNTIYF

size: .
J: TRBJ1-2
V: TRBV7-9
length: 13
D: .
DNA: TGTGCCAGCAGCCCCTTCGGGCAGGGGAGTTACACCTTC
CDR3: CASSPFGQGSYTF

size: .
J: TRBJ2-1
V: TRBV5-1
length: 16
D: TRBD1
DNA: TGCGCCAGCAGCCGAGAGGGGGCTACCGGGGACAATGAGCAGTTCTTC
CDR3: CASSREGATGDNEQFF

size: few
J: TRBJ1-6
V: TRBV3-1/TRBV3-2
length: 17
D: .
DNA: TGTGCCAGCAGCCCGAACTCCTTCGACAGTTATAATTCACCCCTCCACTTT
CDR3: CASSPNSFDSYNSPLHF

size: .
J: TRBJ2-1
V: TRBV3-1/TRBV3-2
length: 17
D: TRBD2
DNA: TGTGCCAGCAGCCAAGGGCTAGCGGGGGGGCTCTACAATGAGCAGTTCTTC
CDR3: CASSQGLAGGLYNEQFF

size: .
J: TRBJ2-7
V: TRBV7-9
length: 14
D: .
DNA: TGTGCCAGCAGCCCCCAGGGGGGTGGGTACGAGCAGTACTTC
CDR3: CASSPQGGGYEQYF

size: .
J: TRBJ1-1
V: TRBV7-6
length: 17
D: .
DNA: TGTGCCAGCAGTCCCCCGGCGGCGGTTAGAATGAACACTGAAGCTTTCTTT
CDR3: CASSPPAAVRMNTEAFF

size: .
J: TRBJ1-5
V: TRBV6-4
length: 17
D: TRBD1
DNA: TGTGCCAGCAGTGACTCTGGGCAGGGGGCGAGGGTAGGGCCCCAGCATTTT
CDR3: CASSDSGQGARVGPQHF

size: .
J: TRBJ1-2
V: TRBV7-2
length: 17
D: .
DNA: TGTGCCAGCAGCTTACTTGGGACACCTTCCAAGTACTATGGCTACACCTTC
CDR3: CASSLLGTPSKYYGYTF

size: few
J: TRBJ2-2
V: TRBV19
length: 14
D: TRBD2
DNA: TGTGCCAGTAGTAAGAACGGGGGGACCGGGGAGCTGTTTTTT
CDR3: CASSKNGGTGELFF

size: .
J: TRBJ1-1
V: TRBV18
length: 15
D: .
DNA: TGTGCCAGCTCACCACCGGGGAGGGGGAACACTGAAGCTTTCTTT
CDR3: CASSPPGRGNTEAFF

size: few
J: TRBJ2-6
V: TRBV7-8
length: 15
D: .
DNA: TGTGCCAGCAGTTTTCCCGTGTCTGGGGCCAACGTCCTGACTTTC
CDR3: CASSFPVSGANVLTF

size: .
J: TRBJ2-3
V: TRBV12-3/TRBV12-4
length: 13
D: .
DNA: TGTGCCAGCAGTTTCGGGTATGCAGATACGCAGTATTTT
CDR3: CASSFGYADTQYF

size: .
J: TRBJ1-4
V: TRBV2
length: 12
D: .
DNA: TGTGCCAGCAGTTTGGAGGGGGAAAAACTGTTTTTT
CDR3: CASSLEGEKLFF

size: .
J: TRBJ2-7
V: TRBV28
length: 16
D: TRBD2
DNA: TGTGCCAGCAGTTTATGGACTAGCGCAAACTCCTACGAGCAGTACTTC
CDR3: CASSLWTSANSYEQYF

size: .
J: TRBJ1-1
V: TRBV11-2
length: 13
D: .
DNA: TGTGCCAGCAGCTTAGGGGTGGAACAGGAAGCTTTCTTT
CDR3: CASSLGVEQEAFF

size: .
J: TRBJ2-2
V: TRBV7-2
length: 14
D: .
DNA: TGTGCCAGCAGCCGGGACACCAGCACCGGGGAGCTGTTTTTT
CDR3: CASSRDTSTGELFF

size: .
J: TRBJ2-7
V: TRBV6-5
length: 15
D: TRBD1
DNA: TGTGCCAGCAGTAAACCGGGACAGGGGGTCTACGAGCAGTACTTC
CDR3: CASSKPGQGVYEQYF

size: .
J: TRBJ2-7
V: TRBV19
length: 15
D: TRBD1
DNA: TGTGCCAGTAGTATGGACAGGGGACCTTCCTACGAGCAGTACTTC
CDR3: CASSMDRGPSYEQYF

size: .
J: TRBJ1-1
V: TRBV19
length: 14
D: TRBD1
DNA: TGTGCCAGTAGCTTTGGTTCAGGGGGCACTGAAGCTTTCTTT
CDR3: CASSFGSGGTEAFF

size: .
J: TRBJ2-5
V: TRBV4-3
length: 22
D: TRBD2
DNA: TGCGCCAGCAGCCAAGATCCGCCGCGGGCGGGGGGGCCGCGATGGGCATTGGAGACCCAGTACTTC
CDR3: CASSQDPPRAGGPRWALETQYF

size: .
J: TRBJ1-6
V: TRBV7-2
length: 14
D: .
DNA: TGTGCCAGTGGGCGACAGGTGGGGAATTCACCCCTCCACTTT
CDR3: CASGRQVGNSPLHF

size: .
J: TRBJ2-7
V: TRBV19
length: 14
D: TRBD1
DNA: TGTGCCAGTAGTACCCGGGACAGGGTATTCGAGCAGTACTTC
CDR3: CASSTRDRVFEQYF

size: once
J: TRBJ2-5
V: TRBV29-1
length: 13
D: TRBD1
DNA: TGCAGCGCCGCCGGGACAGGGGAAGAGACCCAGTACTTC
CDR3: CSAAGTGEETQYF

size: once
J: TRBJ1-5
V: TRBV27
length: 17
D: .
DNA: TGTGCCAGCAGTCCCCTAGGTGCTCAGGGAATAGGCCAGCCCCAGCATTTT
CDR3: CASSPLGAQGIGQPQHF

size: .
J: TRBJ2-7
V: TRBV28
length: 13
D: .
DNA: TGTGCCAGCAGTTTGAGGACACCTTACGAGCAGTACTTC
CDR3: CASSLRTPYEQYF

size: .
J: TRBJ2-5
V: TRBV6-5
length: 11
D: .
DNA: TGTGCCAGCAGGGGTAGCGAGACCCAGTACTTC
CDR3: CASRGSETQYF

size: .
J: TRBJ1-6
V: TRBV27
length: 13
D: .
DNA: TGTGCCAGCAAAACCATTGCGGATTCACCCCTCCACTTT
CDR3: CASKTIADSPLHF

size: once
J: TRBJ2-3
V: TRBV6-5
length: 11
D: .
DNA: TGTGCCACCGACGAAGGAGGTACGCAGTATTTT
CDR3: CATDEGGTQYF

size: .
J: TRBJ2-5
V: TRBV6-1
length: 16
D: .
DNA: TGTGCCAGCAGTGAAATGTGGGCTGCGTACCAAGAGACCCAGTACTTC
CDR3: CASSEMWAAYQETQYF

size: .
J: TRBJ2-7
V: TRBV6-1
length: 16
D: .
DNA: TGTGCCAGCAGTGAGGAGACAGGGTGGGGGGTCTACGAGCAGTACTTC
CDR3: CASSEETGWGVYEQYF

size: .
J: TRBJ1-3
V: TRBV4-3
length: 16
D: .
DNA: TGCGCCAGCAGCCAAGTAGCTGGGGCGAGAGGAAACACCATATATTTT
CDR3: CASSQVAGARGNTIYF

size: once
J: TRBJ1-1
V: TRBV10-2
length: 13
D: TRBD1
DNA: TGCGCCAGCAGTGAGACCGGACAGGGGGACGCTTTCTTT
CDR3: CASSETGQGDAFF

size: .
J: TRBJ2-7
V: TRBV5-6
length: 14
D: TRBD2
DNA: TGTGCCAGCAGCTGGAGCGGGGGGGTATACGAGCAGTACTTC
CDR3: CASSWSGGVYEQYF

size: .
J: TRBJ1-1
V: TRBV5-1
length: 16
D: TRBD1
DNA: TGCGCCAGCAGCCAGAGGACAGGGGCGACACACACTGAAGCTTTCTTT
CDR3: CASSQRTGATHTEAFF

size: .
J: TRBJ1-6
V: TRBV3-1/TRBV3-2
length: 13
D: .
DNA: TGTGCCAGCAGCCGAACAGATAATTCACCCCTCCACTTT
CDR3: CASSRTDNSPLHF

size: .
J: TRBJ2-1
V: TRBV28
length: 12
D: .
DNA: TGTGCCAGCAGCTCCCGGGGGAATGAGCAGTTCTTC
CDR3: CASSSRGNEQFF

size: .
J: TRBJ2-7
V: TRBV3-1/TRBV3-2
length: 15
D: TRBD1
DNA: TGTGCCAGCAGCGGGGACAGGGAGAACTCCTACGAGCAGTACTTC
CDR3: CASSGDRENSYEQYF

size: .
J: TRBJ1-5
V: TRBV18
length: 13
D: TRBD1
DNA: TGTGCCAGCTCACCGGACAGGAATCAGCCCCAGCATTTT
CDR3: CASSPDRNQPQHF

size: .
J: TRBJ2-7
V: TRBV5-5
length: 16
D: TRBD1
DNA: TGTGCCAGCAGCTTGGGCCTGGGACAGGGATTTGGCGAGCAGTACTTC
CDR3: CASSLGLGQGFGEQYF

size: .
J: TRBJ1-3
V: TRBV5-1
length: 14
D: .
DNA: TGCGCCAGCAGCTTGGGGGCAGCTGGAAACACCATATATTTT
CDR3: CASSLGAAGNTIYF

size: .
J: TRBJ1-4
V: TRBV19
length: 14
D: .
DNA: TGTGCCAGTAGCTGGGGAGGGGGAAGTGAAAAACTGTTTTTT
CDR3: CASSWGGGSEKLFF

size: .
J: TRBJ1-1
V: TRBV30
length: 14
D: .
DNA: TGTGCCTGGACCATGGACACCGAGAACACTGAAGCTTTCTTT
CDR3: CAWTMDTENTEAFF

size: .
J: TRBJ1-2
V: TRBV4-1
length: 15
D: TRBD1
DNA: TGCGCCAGCAGCCAACTTAGGACAGGGAGCAATGGCTACACCTTC
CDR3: CASSQLRTGSNGYTF

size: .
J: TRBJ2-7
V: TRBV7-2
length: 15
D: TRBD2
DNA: TGTGCCAGCAGTCTGAGTAGCGGGGCTGCCTACGAGCAGTACTTC
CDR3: CASSLSSGAAYEQYF